These 18 T cell receptor beta chains came from one sample sequenced in a study of blood T cell repertoires in COVID-19. The protocol was immunoSEQ multiplex PCR, while the TCRdb copy is restricted to in-frame clones and leaves out a portion. The sample consists of some 120,000 clones, 80% to 85% of them appearing once. The specimen was peripheral blood. These receptors were taken from a woman aged 25 to 39 who had recovered from COVID-19.

V gene TRBV5-1 combines with J gene TRBJ2-6, with a tentative D call TRBD1 (6 bases). CDR1 is SGHRS and CDR2 is YFSETQ in the germline V gene. Trimming removed 5 bases from V and 1 base from J, with 19 bases in between. The CDR3 contains 18 residues. CDR3 in DNA: TGCGCCAGCAGTATCTCAGGGGTCCACTTATCTGGGGCCAACGTCCTGACTTTC. It translates to CASSISGVHLSGANVLTF.

V is TRBV4-1 and J is TRBJ2-7; 9 bases agree with TRBD2. V lost 3 bases to trimming and J lost 1 base; unmatched junction nucleotides: 10. The CDR3 is 17 residues long. Germline CDR1 MGHRA, CDR2 YSYEKL. Here the CDR3 reads CASSHGDRTSVSYEQYF. In DNA, the CDR3 is TGCGCCAGCAGCCATGGGGATCGGACTAGCGTGTCCTACGAGCAGTACTTC.

The table lists this clone with a count of one. The V and J genes are TRBV5-1 and TRBJ2-3, with 9 positions matching TRBD1. The CDR3 spans 15 residues. J lost 2 bases, V lost 2 bases, and 3 bases had no gene match. CDR1 is SGHRS and CDR2 is YFSETQ in the germline V gene. Here the CDR3 DNA reads TGCGCCAGCAGCTTAACAGGGGGCCCCACAGATACGCAGTATTTT. Translating gives CASSLTGGPTDTQYF.

This clone showed up just a few times. This chain connects TRBV19 to TRBJ2-5; 8 positions match TRBD2. V was pared by 5 bases and J by 3 bases, with 5 bases of the junction left unmatched. Germline V CDR1 and CDR2: LNHDA, SQIVND (reference sequence). The CDR3 has 14 residues. The CDR3 spells CASSVGGGKETQYF. The CDR3 DNA is TGTGCCAGTAGTGTCGGGGGGGGCAAAGAGACCCAGTACTTC. The complete variable domain, with remaining parts taken from reference TRBV19 and TRBJ2-5, reads DGGITQSPKYLFRKEGQNVTLSCEQNLNHDAMYWYRQDPGQGLRLIYYSQIVNDFQKGDIAEGYSVSREKKESFPLTVTSAQKNPTAFYLCASSVGGGKETQYFGPGTRLLVL.

The chain recombines TRBV29-1 with TRBJ2-3; 9 nucleotides agree with TRBD2. V shed 7 bases, J shed 4 bases, and the junction held 9 bases outside the gene matches. This CDR3 contains 14 residues. The germline CDR1 and CDR2 sequences are SQVTM and ANQGSEA. CDR3 amino acids: CSARVGGGADTQYF. Here the CDR3 DNA reads TGCAGCGCCCGCGTCGGCGGGGGGGCAGATACGCAGTATTTT.

The J gene is TRBJ2-1, the V gene TRBV2; the match to TRBD2 covers 7 bases. CDR1 is SNHLY, CDR2 FYNNEI, per germline. The CDR3 extends over 16 amino acids. The ends lost 3 bases at V and 6 bases at J; junction bases unmatched: 11. CDR3 nucleotides: TGTGCCAGCAGTGACCCGCCCTGGCGGGAGCGCAATGAGCAGTTCTTC. It translates to CASSDPPWRERNEQFF.

This clone has just a few counts. V is TRBV7-3 and J is TRBJ2-2, with D possibly TRBD2 on 5 matching bases. V was pared by 2 bases and J by 1 base, with 11 bases between. Germline V gives CDR1 SGHTA, CDR2 FQGTGA. The CDR3 length is 16 residues. CDR3 DNA: TGTGCCAGCAGCTTAGTTCCAGGACTGAACACCGGGGAGCTGTTTTTT. This encodes CASSLVPGLNTGELFF.

CDR3 DNA: TGTGCCAGCAGCGGTCCGGGGGGACTAGCGGAATACGAGCAGTACTTC. It translates to CASSGPGGLAEYEQYF. The chain recombines TRBV21-1 with TRBJ2-7; the table's D call, TRBD2, has no DNA check behind it. TRBV21-1 is a documented pseudogene. This CDR3 contains 16 residues.

The CDR3 nucleotides are TGTGCCAGCAGCCCGCAAGAGACCCAGTACTTC. Translating gives CASSPQETQYF. The chain carries TRBV5-5 and TRBJ2-5; D is ambiguous. The CDR3 loop spans 11 amino acids. Germline-derived CDR1 and CDR2 are SGHKS and YYEKEE (reference sequence). Trimming removed 4 bases at V and 2 bases at J, with 3 bases between.

The chain links TRBV15 to TRBJ2-1, with 9 bases identical to TRBD2. The CDR3 has 15 amino acids. With 2 bases clipped from V and 5 bases from J, the junction kept 4 bases outside the gene matches. The germline gives CDR1 LNHNV, CDR2 YYDKDF (reference sequence). DNA for the CDR3: TGTGCCACCAGCAGATCTAGCGGGACCCACAATGAGCAGTTCTTC. Amino acid sequence: CATSRSSGTHNEQFF.

The chain links TRBV19 to TRBJ2-5, with a tentative D call TRBD1 (5 bases). The germline V and J ends were trimmed by 3 bases and 2 bases, with 13 bases remaining between them. Germline values: CDR1 LNHDA, CDR2 SQIVND (reference sequence). The CDR3 contains 15 residues. The CDR3 loop is CASSILQGHQETQYF. The CDR3 DNA is TGTGCCAGTAGTATTTTGCAGGGCCATCAAGAGACCCAGTACTTC.

V gene TRBV2 combines with J gene TRBJ2-7; TRBD1 matches 9 bases. Per the germline V gene, CDR1 is SNHLY and CDR2 is FYNNEI. The CDR3 totals 14 residues. Losses at the gene ends were 6 bases for V and 3 bases for J; bases not matched to a gene: 6. The CDR3 DNA reads TGTGCCAGCAGGACCGGGACAGGGCTCTACGAGCAGTACTTC. Its translation: CASRTGTGLYEQYF.

The V and J genes are TRBV18 and TRBJ1-2, with D tentatively TRBD1 (5 bases). Germline V gene sequence: CDR1 KGHSH, CDR2 LQKENI. The length of the CDR3 is 13 residues. V lost 5 bases, J lost 8 bases, and 15 bases lay in between. The CDR3 loop is CASSSGLSVGYTF. In nucleotides, the CDR3 is TGTGCCAGCTCATCAGGGCTCAGTGTAGGCTACACCTTC.

The J gene is TRBJ2-7, the V gene TRBV7-6, with 8 bases that match TRBD2. J gave up 5 bases and V 3 bases, and 6 bases lay outside the gene matches. This CDR3 spans 14 amino acids. Germline V lookup: CDR1 SGHVS, CDR2 FNYEAQ. CDR3 DNA: TGTGCCAGCAGCTTGCTAGCGGGTAGTAACGAGCAGTACTTC. Translated, it gives CASSLLAGSNEQYF.

The chain has TRBV2 and TRBJ2-5; 14 nucleotides align to TRBD2. This CDR3 is built from 16 residues. V lost 6 bases and J lost 5; bases outside the gene matches: 8. Germline CDR1 is SNHLY and CDR2 is FYNNEI. The CDR3: CASRGLAGGRGETQYF. Here the CDR3 DNA reads TGTGCCAGCAGAGGACTAGCGGGGGGCCGGGGGGAGACCCAGTACTTC.

The chain combines TRBV19 with TRBJ2-7; D gene uncertain. Germline V gives CDR1 LNHDA, CDR2 SQIVND (reference sequence). This CDR3 comprises 14 residues. V shed 6 bases and J shed 0 bases, with 12 bases lying between them. The CDR3 DNA reads as TGTGCCAGTAGGACATCCCAGAGCTCCTACGAGCAGTACTTC. Translation gives CASRTSQSSYEQYF.

The gene calls are TRBV11-2 and TRBJ1-6, with 8 bases fitting TRBD1. V shed 5 bases and J 8 bases; nucleotides not matched to a gene: 8. This CDR3 spans 15 amino acids. CDR1 and CDR2 (germline): SGHAT, FQNNGV. CDR3: CASSPLTGDYSPLHF. CDR3 coding DNA: TGTGCCAGCAGCCCGCTGACAGGGGACTATTCACCCCTCCACTTT.

The gene calls are TRBV2 and TRBJ1-5; TRBD1 matches at 7 bases. Per the germline V gene, CDR1 is SNHLY and CDR2 is FYNNEI. This CDR3 spans 16 amino acids. J lost 4 bases, V lost 3 bases, and 9 bases had no gene match. This chain's CDR3 is CASSDGLGTANQPQHF. The DNA for the CDR3 is TGTGCCAGCAGTGATGGCTTGGGGACAGCTAATCAGCCCCAGCATTTT.